Listed below are T cell receptor beta chains from one sample, sequenced in a study of T cell changes during pregnancy in multiple sclerosis. Sequencing used immunoSEQ multiplex PCR; TCRdb keeps in-frame clones, though not all of them. Counted here are around 27,000 clones, approximately 94% occurring once; the ten biggest clones make up more than 0.7%. Here the sequenced sample was CD4+ T cells from peripheral blood mononuclear cells, taken in the first trimester of pregnancy. The source is a female donor with multiple sclerosis, enrolled in a pregnancy study. Each CDR3 is given with its conserved first and last residue. A D gene is named only where the DNA matches it firmly. The size entry is marked missing in some rows and otherwise reads once, few, many or a size class.

14,TRBV6-5,-,TRBJ2-5,-,CASKESGSEETQYF,TGTGCCAGCAAGGAGTCAGGGTCAGAAGAGACCCAGTACTTC
16,TRBV5-4,TRBD1,TRBJ2-1,-,CASSLMTGSSYNEQFF,TGTGCCAGCAGCTTGATGACAGGGAGCTCCTACAATGAGCAGTTCTTC
13,TRBV30,TRBD1,TRBJ1-2,-,CAWSVSDRTGYTF,TGTGCCTGGAGTGTCAGCGACAGGACAGGGTATACCTTC
13,TRBV4-1,-,TRBJ2-2,-,CASSPVRPGELFF,TGCGCCAGCAGCCCCGTGCGTCCCGGGGAGCTGTTTTTT
15,TRBV10-3,TRBD2,TRBJ2-7,-,CAIRETSGGLYEQYF,TGTGCCATCAGGGAAACTAGCGGGGGGCTTTACGAGCAGTACTTC
17,TRBV11-2,TRBD1,TRBJ2-3,-,CASSPRAGTGNTDTQYF,TGTGCCAGCAGCCCGAGGGCCGGGACAGGCAACACAGATACGCAGTATTTT
13,TRBV6-5,-,TRBJ1-1,-,CASSYSPQGRAFF,TGTGCCAGCAGTTACTCACCACAGGGAAGGGCTTTCTTT
14,TRBV7-9,-,TRBJ2-7,-,CASSLEAGVDEQYF,TGTGCCAGCAGCTTAGAGGCCGGGGTAGACGAGCAGTACTTC
13,TRBV25-1,TRBD1,TRBJ1-5,-,CASRQGVNQPQHF,TGTGCCAGCAGACAGGGGGTCAATCAGCCCCAGCATTTT
15,TRBV2,TRBD1,TRBJ2-1,-,CASSEEKGQGHEQFF,TGTGCCAGCAGTGAAGAAAAGGGACAGGGTCATGAGCAGTTCTTC
14,TRBV27,-,TRBJ1-1,-,CASSPRDFLKPAFF,TGTGCCAGCAGTCCAAGGGACTTTTTAAAGCCAGCTTTCTTT
12,TRBV6-1,-,TRBJ2-3,-,CASRQGTDTQYF,TGTGCCAGCAGACAGGGTACAGATACGCAGTATTTT
13,TRBV5-5,-,TRBJ1-4,-,CASSSTGVEKLFF,TGTGCCAGCAGCTCGACAGGAGTCGAAAAACTGTTTTTT
13,TRBV7-2,TRBD1,TRBJ2-1,-,CASSLDRDNEQFF,TGTGCCAGCAGCCTGGACAGGGACAATGAGCAGTTCTTC
13,TRBV5-1,TRBD1,TRBJ2-7,-,CASSFTGVNEQYF,TGCGCCAGCAGCTTCACAGGGGTGAACGAGCAGTACTTC
16,TRBV28,TRBD1,TRBJ1-2,-,CASSLPGQGGNYGYTF,TGTGCCAGCAGTTTACCCGGACAGGGGGGTAACTATGGCTACACCTTC
15,TRBV9,TRBD1,TRBJ1-2,-,CASSALDRGIYGYTF,TGTGCCAGCAGCGCTTTGGACAGGGGAATTTATGGCTACACCTTC
16,TRBV27,-,TRBJ1-5,-,CASSFRSHQPGLPQHF,TGTGCCAGCAGTTTTAGGTCGCACCAGCCAGGATTGCCCCAGCATTTT
15,TRBV27,-,TRBJ2-5,-,CASRNRIGAAETQYF,TGTGCCAGCAGAAATCGGATAGGGGCCGCGGAGACCCAGTACTTC
14,TRBV9,TRBD1,TRBJ1-2,once,CASSVNRGPGGYTF,TGTGCCAGCAGCGTGAACAGGGGGCCTGGGGGCTACACCTTC
12,TRBV11-2,TRBD2,TRBJ2-1,-,CASSLNRGGQFF,TGTGCCAGCAGCTTAAATCGGGGGGGTCAGTTCTTC
17,TRBV7-9,-,TRBJ1-6,-,CASSARQASSYNSPLHF,TGTGCCAGCAGCGCCCGACAGGCCAGCTCCTATAATTCACCCCTCCACTTT
15,TRBV19,-,TRBJ1-3,-,CASSIHDSAGNTIYF,TGTGCCAGTAGTATACACGACAGCGCTGGAAACACCATATATTTT
13,TRBV7-9,-,TRBJ1-6,-,CASRDRPNSPLHF,TGTGCCAGCAGAGACAGGCCAAATTCACCCCTCCACTTT
13,TRBV5-5,TRBD1,TRBJ1-2,-,CASSWTGNYGYTF,TGTGCCAGCAGCTGGACAGGGAACTATGGCTACACCTTC
13,TRBV19,-,TRBJ1-2,-,CASSISRNYGYTF,TGTGCCAGTAGTATAAGCAGGAACTATGGCTACACCTTC
15,TRBV2,-,TRBJ2-3,-,CASSDGGIGTDTQYF,TGTGCCAGCAGTGATGGGGGGATAGGCACAGATACGCAGTATTTT
16,TRBV9,-,TRBJ2-5,-,CASSVDGGARSETQYF,TGTGCCAGCAGCGTAGATGGGGGGGCGCGATCAGAGACCCAGTACTTC
16,TRBV30,-,TRBJ1-2,-,CAWSTGRLGRENGYTF,TGTGCCTGGAGTACGGGTCGGCTGGGGAGGGAGAATGGCTACACCTTC
15,TRBV11-2,-,TRBJ1-1,-,CASSLRGSRNTEAFF,TGTGCCAGCAGCTTGAGGGGGAGTAGGAACACTGAAGCTTTCTTT
21,TRBV30,-,TRBJ1-2,-,CAWSTPYTYMVYQGTNYGYTF,TGTGCCTGGTCAACCCCTTATACGTATATGGTTTATCAGGGTACTAACTATGGCTACACCTTC
15,TRBV7-2,-,TRBJ1-4,-,CASSPRGGRNEKLFF,TGTGCCAGCAGCCCCCGAGGAGGGCGAAATGAAAAACTGTTTTTT
12,TRBV30,TRBD1,TRBJ1-2,-,CAWSGSGGGYTF,TGTGCCTGGAGTGGGTCAGGGGGTGGCTACACCTTC
11,TRBV30,-,TRBJ2-7,-,CAWSVYYEQYF,TGTGCCTGGAGTGTCTACTACGAGCAGTACTTC